This T cell receptor beta chain was identified during a study of T cell responses to AZD1222 COVID-19 vaccine. Germline CDR1 is MNHEY and CDR2 is SVGAGI. The CDR3 runs to 13 residues. V lost 8 bases and J lost 1, with 9 bases in between. Sequencing used immunoSEQ multiplex PCR; TCRdb keeps in-frame clones, though not all of them. The sample includes 120,000 to 150,000 clones, 90% seen only once; the top ten take approximately 3.6%. A remark on this clone: As yet, its antigen is unknown.

Study-level results: In a largely white British group with more females than males, clonal diversity was possibly underestimated. All repertoire sampling was performed exclusively after the peak T cell response.

This chain joins TRBV6-5 and TRBJ2-4, with no clear D. This TCR was recovered from an adult in good health. Sequencing was performed on peripheral blood, taken on day 0 of AZD1222 vaccination. The CDR3 sequence is CASGWKAKNIQYF. CDR3 DNA sequence: TGTGCCAGCGGATGGAAGGCCAAAAACATTCAGTACTTC.